This T cell receptor beta chain was identified during a study of cytomegalovirus exposure and HLA in healthy donors. The CDR3 sequence is 13 residues long. The V gene lost 3 bases and the J gene lost 4 bases, with 10 bases spanning the gap. CDR1 and CDR2 from the germline V gene are SGHRS and YFSETQ. A note on this clone: Its antigen is not identified.

Primers: 60 Vbeta forward and 13 Jbeta reverse. Only in-frame clones appear in the TCRdb table, and some are missing; sequencing was by immunoSEQ multiplex PCR. This table has about 150,000 clones, less than 85% appearing once. Healthy people donating bone marrow made up the donors. Findings and caveats of the study: More clonal expansion characterized HLA-associated TCR beta chains than equally common others in a later analysis. CMV serostatus was the sole immune exposure data available.

This sequence originates from a boy between 2 and 10 years old in good health and CMV-seronegative. Sequenced sample: PBMCs. V is TRBV5-1 and J is TRBJ1-1, with D possibly being TRBD1 (6 bases). CDR3 sequence: CASSYRVSTEAFF. The CDR3 nucleotides read TGCGCCAGCAGCTACAGGGTGAGCACTGAAGCTTTCTTT. The full variable domain, with the rest looked up from reference TRBV5-1 and TRBJ1-1, is KAGVTQTPRYLIKTRGQQVTLSCSPISGHRSVSWYQQTPGQGLQFLFEYFSETQRNKGNFPGRFSGRQFSNSRSEMNVSTLELGDSALYLCASSYRVSTEAFFGQGTRLTVV.